This T cell receptor beta chain was identified during a study of OX40 agonist ivuxolimab in advanced cancers. Study context: Intravenous ivuxolimab at 0.01 to 10 mg/kg was given to patients every 2 weeks.

Unmatched junction bases numbered 7, after V lost 3 bases and J lost 4 bases. Germline V CDR1 and CDR2: SGHRS, YFSETQ. The CDR3 length is 14 residues. This clone was seen only a few times. Its antigen is not identified. Overall study results and limits: Specificity for antigen went undetermined in the expanded peripheral T cells.

Repertoires were generated with immunoSEQ multiplex PCR, while TCRdb's copy carries only in-frame clones and drops some. The profile shows tens of thousands of clones, roughly 90% of them singletons. The sequencing here drew on CD4+ or CD8+ T cells sorted from blood, taken in a trial of the OX40 agonist ivuxolimab. This receptor was obtained from an adult with an advanced solid tumor such as melanoma, head and neck, liver or kidney cancer. The chain has TRBV5-1 and TRBJ2-7; 7 bases align to TRBD2. As DNA, the CDR3 is TGCGCCAGCAGCTGGACCGGGGAGGGGTACGAGCAGTACTTC. It codes for CASSWTGEGYEQYF.